Below, 23 T cell receptor beta chains from the same sample are listed, as sequenced in a study of identical twins. TCRdb recomputed calls from the 5' RACE reads with MiXCR, one row per CDR3 protein. The table shows approximately 590,000 distinct CDR3 sequences, with more than 9% occurring only once. The same data also contributed to another study, on yellow fever vaccine responses in identical twins.

Material: PBMCs. These receptors all come from a woman younger than 30 in good health.

This clonotype has more than one count but fewer than ten. This chain connects TRBV9 to TRBJ1-1; TRBD1 aligns across 7 bases. CDR1 is SGDLS, CDR2 YYNGEE, per germline. CDR3 length: 15 residues. Germline trimming cut 4 bases from V and 3 bases from J; bases unmatched to any gene: 9. This CDR3 is CASSSRQGFDTEAFF. Here the CDR3 DNA reads TGTGCCAGCAGCTCGCGACAGGGATTTGACACTGAAGCTTTCTTT.

The chain links TRBV11-1 to TRBJ2-3; TRBD2 matches 10 bases. After removal of 5 bases from V and 4 bases from J, the junction contained 15 bases not matched to a gene. Germline CDR1 is SGHAT and CDR2 is FQDESV (reference sequence). CDR3 length: 18 amino acids. CDR3 residues: CASSPKSPASGRPDTQYF. The CDR3, as DNA: TGTGCCAGCAGCCCAAAGTCCCCCGCTAGCGGGAGACCAGATACGCAGTATTTT.

In its sample, this clonotype was seen many times. The V gene is TRBV12-3 or TRBV12-4, the J gene TRBJ2-7; tentative D call: TRBD1 (6 bases). Between the trimmed V and J ends, which lost 6 bases and 0 bases, there was a span of 18 bases. CDR3 size: 16 residues. The CDR3 is CASRGSERGYSYEQYF. CDR3 DNA sequence: TGTGCCAGCAGGGGGTCCGAGAGGGGGTACTCCTACGAGCAGTACTTC.

The chain is built from TRBV11-2 and TRBJ1-1; D is undetermined. Trimming left V 0 bases short and J 0 bases short, with 11 bases between. The CDR3 length is 16 residues. Germline CDR1 and CDR2: SGHAT and FQNNGV. The CDR3: CASSLEFSVLNTEAFF. For the CDR3, the DNA is TGTGCCAGCAGCTTAGAGTTTTCCGTTTTGAACACTGAAGCTTTCTTT.

This rearrangement joins TRBV18 to TRBJ1-1; D gene unclear. Germline V gives CDR1 KGHSH, CDR2 LQKENI. The CDR3 covers 14 residues. V shed 5 bases and J shed 2 bases, with 12 bases lying between them. CDR3: CASSSLADNTEAFF. The CDR3 DNA sequence: TGTGCCAGCTCATCCCTCGCGGATAACACTGAAGCTTTCTTT.

In this sample, this clonotype turned up many times. The V call is TRBV9, the J call TRBJ2-1; D gene ambiguous. CDR3 length: 14 amino acids. V was trimmed by 0 bases and J by 0 bases, leaving 4 bases between them. Germline CDR1 SGDLS, CDR2 YYNGEE. The CDR3 bases are TGTGCCAGCAGCGTAGCGAGCTCCTACAATGAGCAGTTCTTC. It translates to CASSVASSYNEQFF.

This clonotype has just a few counts. This chain joins TRBV4-3 and TRBJ2-5, with 8 bases identical to TRBD1. The ends lost 1 base at V and 5 bases at J; junction bases unmatched: 3. This CDR3 comprises 14 residues. The germline CDR1 and CDR2 sequences are LGHNA and YSLEER. CDR3 DNA: TGCGCCAGCAGCCAAGTGGACAGGGCGGAGACCCAGTACTTC. Its translation is CASSQVDRAETQYF.

The CDR3 DNA reads TGTGCCAGCAGTCCGACACAGGGGTCAAACACTGAAGCTTTCTTT. Protein product: CASSPTQGSNTEAFF. The J gene is TRBJ1-1, the V gene TRBV7-9; 7 bases are a match to TRBD1. There are 15 residues in the CDR3. The ends lost 6 bases at V and 2 bases at J; junction bases unmatched: 9. Germline assignment: CDR1 SEHNR and CDR2 FQNEAQ (reference sequence). The complete variable domain, with remaining parts taken from reference TRBV7-9 and TRBJ1-1, reads DTGVSQNPRHKITKRGQNVTFRCDPISEHNRLYWYRQTLGQGPEFLTYFQNEAQLEKSRLLSDRFSAERPKGSFSTLEIQRTEQGDSAMYLCASSPTQGSNTEAFFGQGTRLTVV.

A few counts support this clonotype. The chain uses TRBV5-5 and TRBJ1-1, with D possibly matching TRBD1 (6 bases). CDR1 and CDR2 (germline): SGHKS, YYEKEE (reference sequence). This CDR3 has 15 amino acids. V lost 4 bases and J lost 0, with 13 bases in between. The CDR3 coding sequence is TGTGCCAGCAGCGCTACCGGACAGATGAACACTGAAGCTTTCTTT. Protein sequence: CASSATGQMNTEAFF.

The rearrangement links TRBV20-1 to TRBJ2-4; D is perhaps TRBD1 (6 bases). The germline V gene encodes CDR1 DFQATT and CDR2 SNEGSKA (reference sequence). The V end lost 3 bases, the J end lost 4 bases, and 13 bases lay between the germline ends. This CDR3 has 14 residues. CDR3 sequence reads: CSASEPGQKNIQYF. The CDR3 DNA reads TGCAGTGCTAGTGAACCAGGACAGAAAAACATTCAGTACTTC.

This clonotype was found a few times. The chain employs TRBV4-1 and TRBJ2-2, with a weak D call TRBD2 (6 bases). CDR3 length: 17 amino acids. CDR1 is MGHRA and CDR2 is YSYEKL in the germline V gene. The V end was cut by 0 bases, the J end by 1 base, with 12 bases between. This chain's CDR3 is CASSQDWPAGNTGELFF. In DNA, the CDR3 is TGCGCCAGCAGCCAAGATTGGCCAGCGGGGAACACCGGGGAGCTGTTTTTT.

Many counts were recorded for this clonotype. This chain joins TRBV6-1 and TRBJ2-5, with 9 bases matching TRBD1. There are 14 residues in the CDR3. Per germline, CDR1 MNHNS and CDR2 SASEGT. V lost 4 bases to trimming and J lost 5 bases; unmatched junction nucleotides: 5. This CDR3 is CASSVTGGDETQYF. In nucleotides, the CDR3 is TGTGCCAGCAGTGTAACAGGGGGCGATGAGACCCAGTACTTC.

This clonotype was found many times. This chain connects TRBV29-1 to TRBJ2-1; D is ambiguous. The germline gives CDR1 SQVTM, CDR2 ANQGSEA. This CDR3 has 11 amino acids. Trimming took 7 bases from V and 6 from J, leaving 10 bases between them. CDR3 DNA sequence: TGCAGCGCGGCAGCTGGCAATGAGCAGTTCTTC. Amino acid sequence: CSAAAGNEQFF.

A few counts support this clonotype. The rearrangement uses TRBV6-1 and TRBJ2-4, with no clear D. Germline-derived CDR1 and CDR2 are MNHNS and SASEGT. The V and J ends lost 6 bases and 1 base respectively, with 10 bases between them. CDR3 size: 14 residues. This CDR3 is CASSAGSAKNIQYF. The CDR3 DNA reads TGTGCCAGCAGCGCCGGGTCCGCCAAAAACATTCAGTACTTC.

This clonotype was found many times. V and J are TRBV11-2 and TRBJ1-1, with D tentatively TRBD1 (6 bases). Germline V lookup: CDR1 SGHAT, CDR2 FQNNGV. This CDR3 is built from 13 residues. The ends were cut back, 1 base at V and 10 bases at J, with 13 bases in the middle. CDR3 amino acids: CASSLVTGKIAFF. DNA for the CDR3: TGTGCCAGCAGCTTAGTCACAGGGAAGATAGCTTTCTTT.

The gene calls are TRBV6-1 and TRBJ2-3, with 13 bases fitting TRBD2. CDR1 and CDR2 (germline): MNHNS, SASEGT. The CDR3 is made up of 18 amino acids. V lost 5 bases, J lost 5 bases, and 13 bases stayed unmatched. CDR3 bases: TGTGCCAGCAGTACCACCTTGGGACTAGCGGGGAACAGAGATACGCAGTATTTT. Amino acids: CASSTTLGLAGNRDTQYF.

This clonotype was seen ten or more times. CDR3: CATSRDSRRTTYNEQFF. The CDR3 coding sequence is TGTGCCACCAGCAGAGATTCCAGGAGGACCACCTACAATGAGCAGTTCTTC. The rearrangement joins TRBV15 to TRBJ2-1, with D maybe TRBD2 (5 bases). This CDR3 is built from 17 residues. Trimming took 0 bases from V and 2 from J, leaving 14 bases between them. Per germline, CDR1 LNHNV and CDR2 YYDKDF (reference sequence).

This clonotype was detected ten times or more. J is TRBJ1-1 and V is TRBV10-3, with 8 bases matching TRBD1. This CDR3 has 16 amino acids. With 3 bases clipped from V and 3 bases from J, the junction kept 9 bases outside the gene matches. CDR1 is ENHRY, CDR2 SYGVKD, per germline. For the CDR3, the DNA is TGTGCCATCAGTGATCACAGGGGGATGGCGGACACTGAAGCTTTCTTT. Translated, it gives CAISDHRGMADTEAFF.

This clonotype occurred once. V and J are TRBV30 and TRBJ2-4; D gene ambiguous. The germline CDR1 and CDR2 sequences are GTSNPN and SVGIG (reference sequence). The CDR3 runs to 13 residues. V lost 0 bases and J 9 bases, leaving 12 bases between the germline ends. The DNA for the CDR3 is TGTGCCTGGAGTGTAGAAACAGCTTCCATTCAGTACTTC. Translating it yields CAWSVETASIQYF.

This chain links TRBV10-3 with TRBJ2-3; D possibly corresponds to TRBD2 (6 bases). The CDR3 totals 14 residues. The V gene's germline CDR1 is ENHRY and CDR2 SYGVKD. Trimming cost V 2 bases and J 8 bases, with 14 bases left between them. This CDR3 is CAISEDAGGGTQYF. In DNA form, the CDR3 reads TGTGCCATCAGTGAGGACGCCGGGGGAGGTACGCAGTATTTT.

This chain joins TRBV6-1 and TRBJ2-4; D gene unclear. Germline assignment: CDR1 MNHNS and CDR2 SASEGT. Trimming stripped 5 bases from V and 1 base from J, with 9 bases between. The CDR3 is 14 residues long. The CDR3 protein is CASSRGMAKNIQYF. CDR3 DNA sequence: TGTGCCAGCAGTCGTGGTATGGCCAAAAACATTCAGTACTTC.

In this sample, this clonotype turned up many times. The chain combines TRBV12-3 or TRBV12-4 with TRBJ2-4; 13 bases match TRBD2. The V segment lost 5 bases and the J segment 3 bases; nucleotides outside the gene matches: 10. CDR3 length: 18 amino acids. The chain's CDR3 is CASSHTSGGAVSKNIQYF. CDR3 bases: TGTGCCAGCAGTCACACTAGCGGGGGGGCCGTGAGCAAAAACATTCAGTACTTC.

V usage is TRBV20-1 and J usage is TRBJ2-4; 9 bases map to TRBD1. Germline loops: CDR1 DFQATT, CDR2 SNEGSKA (reference sequence). The CDR3 sequence is 15 residues long. J lost 7 bases, V lost 1 base, and 8 bases had no gene match. The CDR3 here is CSARVQGANWNIQYF. The CDR3 bases are TGCAGTGCTAGAGTACAGGGGGCGAATTGGAACATTCAGTACTTC.